This T cell receptor beta chain was sequenced for a study of early T cells in non-severe SARS-CoV-2 infection. Looking at the study overall: Sequencing of unsorted whole blood was done on bulk RNA, leaving chains unpaired.

This clonotype was counted between two and nine times. Its antigen is undetermined. Notes on the study in general: Anti-spike CD8 responses were favored by VDJdb matching, which missed private and CD4 specificities.

Germline-derived CDR1 and CDR2 are SGHRS and YFSETQ. CDR3 length: 15 residues. V lost 4 bases, J lost 6 bases, and 8 bases stayed unmatched. In the library, individual cDNA molecules carried attached unique molecular identifiers. TCRdb called the 5' RACE reads again in MiXCR, with one record for every CDR3 protein. The profile shows just over 70,000 distinct CDR3 sequences, under 15% of them singletons. The sample consisted of whole blood. This TCR was sampled from an adult who was a healthcare worker with PCR-confirmed SARS-CoV-2 infection or an uninfected control (not recorded which). The chain carries TRBV5-1 and TRBJ1-5, with TRBD1 identical over 9 bases. CDR3 in DNA: TGCGCCAGCAGCCCTGGGACAGGGATGACTCAGCCCCAGCATTTT. Translated: CASSPGTGMTQPQHF.